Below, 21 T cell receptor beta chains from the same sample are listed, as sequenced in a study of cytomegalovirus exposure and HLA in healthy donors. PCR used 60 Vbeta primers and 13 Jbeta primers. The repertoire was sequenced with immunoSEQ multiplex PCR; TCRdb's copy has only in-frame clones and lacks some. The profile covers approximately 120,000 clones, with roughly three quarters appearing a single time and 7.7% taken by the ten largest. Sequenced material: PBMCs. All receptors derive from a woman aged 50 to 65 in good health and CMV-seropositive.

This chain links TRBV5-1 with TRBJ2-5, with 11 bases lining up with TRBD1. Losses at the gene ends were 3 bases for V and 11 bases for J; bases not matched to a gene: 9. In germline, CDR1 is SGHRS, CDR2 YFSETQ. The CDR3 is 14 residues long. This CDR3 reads CASSSGQGGLEQYF. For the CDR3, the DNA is TGCGCCAGCAGCTCGGGACAGGGGGGTCTTGAGCAGTACTTC.

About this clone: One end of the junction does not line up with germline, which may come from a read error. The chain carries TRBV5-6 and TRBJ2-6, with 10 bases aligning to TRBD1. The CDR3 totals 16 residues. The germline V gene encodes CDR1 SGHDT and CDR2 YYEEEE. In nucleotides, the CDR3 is TGTGCCAGCAGCTTGGCAACAGGGACAGGGGCCAACGGCCTGACTTTC. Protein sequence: CASSLATGTGANGLTF.

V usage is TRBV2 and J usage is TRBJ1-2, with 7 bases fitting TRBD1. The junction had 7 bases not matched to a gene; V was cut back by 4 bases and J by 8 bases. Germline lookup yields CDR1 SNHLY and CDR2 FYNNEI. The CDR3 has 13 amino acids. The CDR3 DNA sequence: TGTGCCAGCAGTGGCGGTAGGGGGCTGGGCTACACCTTC. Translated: CASSGGRGLGYTF.

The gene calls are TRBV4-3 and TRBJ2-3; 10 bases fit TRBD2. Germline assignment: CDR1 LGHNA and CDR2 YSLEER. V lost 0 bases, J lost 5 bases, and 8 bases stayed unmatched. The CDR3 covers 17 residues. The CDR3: CASSQDTSGRAEDTQYF. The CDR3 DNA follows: TGCGCCAGCAGCCAAGATACGAGCGGGAGGGCCGAAGATACGCAGTATTTT.

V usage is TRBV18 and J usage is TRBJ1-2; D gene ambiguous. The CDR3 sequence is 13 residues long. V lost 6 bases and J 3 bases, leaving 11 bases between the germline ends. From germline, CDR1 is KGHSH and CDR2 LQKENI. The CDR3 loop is CASSHTIYYGYTF. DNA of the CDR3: TGTGCCAGCTCCCACACTATTTACTATGGCTACACCTTC.

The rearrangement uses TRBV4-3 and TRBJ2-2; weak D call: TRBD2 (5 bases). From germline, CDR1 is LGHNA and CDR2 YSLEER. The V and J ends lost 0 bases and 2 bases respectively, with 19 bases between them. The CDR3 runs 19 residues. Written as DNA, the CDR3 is TGCGCCAGCAGCCAAGATTTGTGGCTAGCAGACTTCAACACCGGGGAGCTGTTTTTT. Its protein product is CASSQDLWLADFNTGELFF.

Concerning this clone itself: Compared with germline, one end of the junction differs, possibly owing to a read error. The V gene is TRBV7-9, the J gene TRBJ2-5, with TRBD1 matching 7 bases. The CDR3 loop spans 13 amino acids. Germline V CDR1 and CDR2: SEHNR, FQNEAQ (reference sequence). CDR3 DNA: TGTTCCAGCAGCGCAGGGGGAGCAGAGACCCAGTACTTC. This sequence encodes CSSSAGGAETQYF.

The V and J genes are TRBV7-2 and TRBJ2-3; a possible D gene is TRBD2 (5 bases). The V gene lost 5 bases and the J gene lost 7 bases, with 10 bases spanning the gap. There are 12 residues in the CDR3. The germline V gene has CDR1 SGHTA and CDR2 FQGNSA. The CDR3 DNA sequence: TGTGCCAGCAGCCAGTACGGGAATACGCAGTATTTT. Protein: CASSQYGNTQYF.

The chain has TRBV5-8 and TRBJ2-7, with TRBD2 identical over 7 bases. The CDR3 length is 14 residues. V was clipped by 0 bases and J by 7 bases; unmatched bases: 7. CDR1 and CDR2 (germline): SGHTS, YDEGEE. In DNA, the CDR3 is TGTGCCAGCAGCTTGGTGTGGTTAGCGGGTGAGCAGTACTTC. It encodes CASSLVWLAGEQYF.

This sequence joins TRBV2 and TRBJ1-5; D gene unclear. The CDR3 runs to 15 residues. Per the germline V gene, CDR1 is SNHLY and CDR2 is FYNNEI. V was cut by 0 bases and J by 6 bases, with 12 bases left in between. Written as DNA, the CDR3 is TGTGCCAGCAGTGAAGCGCCGCATGCCAGTCAGCCCCAGCATTTT. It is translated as CASSEAPHASQPQHF.

Here the CDR3 reads CASTSRQGIHYEQYF. As DNA, the CDR3 is TGTGCCAGCACCTCAAGACAGGGGATTCACTACGAGCAGTACTTC. The chain employs TRBV6-5 and TRBJ2-7; 8 bases line up with TRBD1. This CDR3 has 15 amino acids. CDR1 MNHEY and CDR2 SVGAGI come from the germline V gene. J was trimmed by 3 bases and V by 7 bases; bases with no gene match: 11.

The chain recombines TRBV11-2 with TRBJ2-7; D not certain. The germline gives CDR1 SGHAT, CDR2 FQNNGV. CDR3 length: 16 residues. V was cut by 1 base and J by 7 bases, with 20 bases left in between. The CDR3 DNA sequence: TGTGCCAGCAGCTTAGTTGGTAGGCGATCTACGAGGGAGCAGTACTTC. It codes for CASSLVGRRSTREQYF.

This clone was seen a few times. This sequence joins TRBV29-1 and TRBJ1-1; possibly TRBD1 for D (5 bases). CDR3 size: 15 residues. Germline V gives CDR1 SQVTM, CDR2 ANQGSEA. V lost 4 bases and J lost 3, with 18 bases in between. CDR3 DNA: TGCAGCGTTGGGGGGACTGGGGGGATAGACACTGAAGCTTTCTTT. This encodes CSVGGTGGIDTEAFF.

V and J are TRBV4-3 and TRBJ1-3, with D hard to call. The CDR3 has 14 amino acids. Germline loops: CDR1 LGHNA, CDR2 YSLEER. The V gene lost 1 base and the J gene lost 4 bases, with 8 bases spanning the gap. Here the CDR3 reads CASSQAGPGNTIYF. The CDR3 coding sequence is TGCGCCAGCAGCCAAGCAGGTCCCGGAAACACCATATATTTT.

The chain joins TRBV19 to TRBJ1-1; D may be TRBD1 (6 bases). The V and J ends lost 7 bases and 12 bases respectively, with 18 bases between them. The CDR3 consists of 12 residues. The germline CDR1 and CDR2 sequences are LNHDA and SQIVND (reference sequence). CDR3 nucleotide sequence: TGTGCCAGTACCGGGACACTCGGGGAAACTTTCTTT. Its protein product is CASTGTLGETFF.

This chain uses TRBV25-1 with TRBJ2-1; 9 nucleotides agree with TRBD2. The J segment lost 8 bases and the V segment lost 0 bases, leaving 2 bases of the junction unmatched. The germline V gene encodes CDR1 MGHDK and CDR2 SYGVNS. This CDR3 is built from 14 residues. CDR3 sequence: CASSEYSGSDEQFF. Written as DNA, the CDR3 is TGTGCCAGCAGTGAATATAGCGGGAGCGATGAGCAGTTCTTC.

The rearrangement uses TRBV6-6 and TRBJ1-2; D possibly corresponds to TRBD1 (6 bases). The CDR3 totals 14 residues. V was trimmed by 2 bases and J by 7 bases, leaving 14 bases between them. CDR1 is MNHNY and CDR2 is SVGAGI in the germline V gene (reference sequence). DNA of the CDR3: TGTGCCAGCAGTTACCCTGGACAGCGAGGTGGCTACACCTTC. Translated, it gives CASSYPGQRGGYTF.

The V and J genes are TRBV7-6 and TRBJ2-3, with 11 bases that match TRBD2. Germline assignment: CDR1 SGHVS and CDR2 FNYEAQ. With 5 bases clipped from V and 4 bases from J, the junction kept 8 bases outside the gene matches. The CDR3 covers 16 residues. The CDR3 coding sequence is TGTGCCAGCAGCCAGACTAGCGGGGCTAGGGCAGATACGCAGTATTTT. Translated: CASSQTSGARADTQYF.

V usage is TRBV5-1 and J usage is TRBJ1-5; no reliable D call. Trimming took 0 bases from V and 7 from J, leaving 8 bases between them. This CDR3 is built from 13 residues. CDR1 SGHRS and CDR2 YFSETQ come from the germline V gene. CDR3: CASSLEPGQPQHF. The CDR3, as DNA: TGCGCCAGCAGCTTGGAACCGGGACAGCCCCAGCATTTT.

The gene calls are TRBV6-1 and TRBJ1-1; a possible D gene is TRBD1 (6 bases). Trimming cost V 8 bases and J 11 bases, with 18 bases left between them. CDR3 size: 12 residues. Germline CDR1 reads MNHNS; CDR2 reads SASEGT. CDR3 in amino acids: CASSAGARRAFF. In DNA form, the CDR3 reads TGTGCCAGCTCAGCAGGGGCCCGGAGGGCTTTCTTT.

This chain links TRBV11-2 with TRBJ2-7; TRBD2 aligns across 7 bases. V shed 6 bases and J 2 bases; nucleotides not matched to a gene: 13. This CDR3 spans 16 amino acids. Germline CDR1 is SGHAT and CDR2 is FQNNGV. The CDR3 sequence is CASRGSSGAHPYEQYF. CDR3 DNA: TGTGCCAGCAGGGGGTCTAGCGGCGCCCATCCCTACGAGCAGTACTTC.